These T cell receptor beta chains were read from a single sample in a study of cytomegalovirus exposure and HLA in healthy donors. Using immunoSEQ multiplex PCR, the repertoire was profiled, and TCRdb retains in-frame clones only, with some absent. The data hold roughly 38,000 clones, with around 77% observed a single time. The sequenced sample was PBMCs. The receptors stem from a woman aged 25 to 45 in good health and CMV-seropositive. Both conserved end residues are part of each CDR3. The D gene is left open where the match is weak. Clone size is given for some rows only: seen once, a few or many times, or a class if the clone is expanded.

size	D	V	J	DNA	CDR3
.	.	TRBV15	TRBJ1-3	TGTGCCACCAGCAGACGGTCGTCCTCTGGAAACACCATATATTTT	CATSRRSSSGNTIYF
few	.	TRBV28	TRBJ2-7	TGTGCCAGCATCCCGAGCGGGACACAGAATTACGAGCAGTACTTC	CASIPSGTQNYEQYF
.	.	TRBV30	TRBJ2-2	TGTGCCTGGAGTGTAATCGGTTTGGAGGGGGAGCTGTTTTTT	CAWSVIGLEGELFF
once	.	TRBV5-1	TRBJ1-1	TGCGCCAGCAGCTCGGGTCTCTTCCTCGGACAGAACACTGAAGCTTTCTTT	CASSSGLFLGQNTEAFF
.	TRBD2	TRBV29-1	TRBJ2-7	TGCAGCGTTGAAGACCCTAGCGGGAGGACCCCCTACGAGCAGTACTTC	CSVEDPSGRTPYEQYF
few	TRBD2	TRBV5-1	TRBJ2-1	TGCGCCAGCAGCTTGGGATTAGCGGGAGGCCTCTACAATGAGCAGTTCTTC	CASSLGLAGGLYNEQFF
.	TRBD2	TRBV7-2	TRBJ2-4	TGTGCCAGCAGCGAAAGGACTAGCGGGGTAAACATTCAGTACTTC	CASSERTSGVNIQYF
few	TRBD2	TRBV5-4	TRBJ2-1	TGTGCCAGCAGCGGACCGACTAGCGGGAGGTACAATGAGCAGTTCTTC	CASSGPTSGRYNEQFF
.	.	TRBV11-2	TRBJ2-7	TGTGCCAGCAGCCTACGGGGGGCTTACGAGCAGTACTTC	CASSLRGAYEQYF
.	.	TRBV5-5	TRBJ2-7	TGTGCCAGCAGCTCCACGCTAAGACAGGTTGCCTACGAGCAGTACTTC	CASSSTLRQVAYEQYF
.	.	TRBV9	TRBJ2-2	TGTGCCAGCACCCTTTCCTCGTCCGCCGGGGAGCTGTTTTTT	CASTLSSSAGELFF
.	.	TRBV29-1	TRBJ2-7	TGCAGCGTTGTCGGAGGGCAGCACGTCTACGAGCAGTACTTC	CSVVGGQHVYEQYF
few	.	TRBV6-4	TRBJ2-3	TGTGCCAGCAGTGAGCAGGGGTGGACAGATACGCAGTATTTT	CASSEQGWTDTQYF
.	.	TRBV5-1	TRBJ1-4	TGCGCCAGTCGTGGGACACCAGACGGGGCAACTAATGAAAAACTGTTTTTT	CASRGTPDGATNEKLFF
few	.	TRBV5-1	TRBJ1-3	TGCGCCAGCAGCTTCGACTCCTACTCTGGAAACACCATATATTTT	CASSFDSYSGNTIYF
.	.	TRBV7-9	TRBJ1-1	TGTGCCAGCAGCTTATTACCAGGGAACACTGAAGCTTTCTTT	CASSLLPGNTEAFF
.	.	TRBV27	TRBJ1-2	TGTGCCAGCAGTTTAGGCAGAAACTATGGCTACACCTTC	CASSLGRNYGYTF
.	TRBD1	TRBV19	TRBJ1-1	TGTGCCAGTAGCCGACAGGGTACGTACACTGAAGCTTTCTTT	CASSRQGTYTEAFF
.	.	TRBV30	TRBJ1-5	TGTGCCTGGAGTGTTCTAGGACTTACTAGCAATCAGCCCCAGCATTTT	CAWSVLGLTSNQPQHF
.	.	TRBV7-9	TRBJ2-3	TGTGCCAGCAGCTTAGGTTTTGGCAGGGAAAGTGGCACAGATACGCAGTATTTT	CASSLGFGRESGTDTQYF
.	TRBD1	TRBV5-4	TRBJ1-2	TGTGCCAGCAGCTCCGGGACAGGGGATTATGGCTACACCTTC	CASSSGTGDYGYTF
once	TRBD2	TRBV18	TRBJ2-1	TGTGCCAGCTCACCTCCTGGGGGGGGAGATGAGCAGTTCTTC	CASSPPGGGDEQFF
.	.	TRBV29-1	TRBJ1-1	TGCAGCGTTACTAGAGAGCCGAACACTGAAGCTTTCTTT	CSVTREPNTEAFF
.	TRBD2	TRBV15	TRBJ2-3	TGTGCCACCAGCACGTTTGGCGGGGGGGCAGTTGGTACGCAGTATTTT	CATSTFGGGAVGTQYF
once	.	TRBV14	TRBJ1-2	TGTGCCAGCAGCCAAGGGGGAGGTTATGGCTACACCTTC	CASSQGGGYGYTF
.	TRBD1	TRBV6-4	TRBJ1-1	TGTGCCAGCAGATCCGGGACAGGGGAAACTTTCTTT	CASRSGTGETFF
.	.	TRBV6-5	TRBJ1-3	TGTGCCAGCAGTTACTCAAAATCGGGAAACACCATATATTTT	CASSYSKSGNTIYF
.	TRBD2	TRBV29-1	TRBJ2-7	TGCAGCGTTGAAAGGCGGGAGGGCCGGCCCTACGAGCAGTACTTC	CSVERREGRPYEQYF
.	TRBD2	TRBV29-1	TRBJ2-6	TGCAGCGTGAGACTAGCGGGAGCAGGTGGGGCCAACGTCCTGACTTTC	CSVRLAGAGGANVLTF
.	.	TRBV28	TRBJ2-7	TGTGCCAGCAGTTTGAGGTCGCTCTTATCCCACGAGCAGTACTTC	CASSLRSLLSHEQYF
.	TRBD2	TRBV30	TRBJ2-7	TGTGCCTGGAGTTCCTCCGGGACTACCTTAAAGCAGTACTTC	CAWSSSGTTLKQYF
.	.	TRBV28	TRBJ2-1	TGTGCCAGCAGTTTTACGGGATACAATGAGCAGTTCTTC	CASSFTGYNEQFF
once	.	TRBV7-9	TRBJ1-3	TGTTCCAGCAGCTTGTTAACAGGATTCTCTGGAAACACCATATATTTT	CSSSLLTGFSGNTIYF
few	TRBD1	TRBV6-5	TRBJ1-2	TGTGCCAGCAGTGGACAGGGGGGGTCTAGTGGCTACACCTTC	CASSGQGGSSGYTF
.	.	TRBV20-1	TRBJ1-1	TGCAGTGCTAGAGATCTTACTGAAGCTTTCTTT	CSARDLTEAFF
.	TRBD2	TRBV27	TRBJ2-7	TGTGCCAGCAGGGACGGAGCGGGAGGCCCGTACGAGCAGTACTTC	CASRDGAGGPYEQYF
.	TRBD1	TRBV6-5	TRBJ1-4	TGTGCCAGCAGTTACGTACAGGGGAGTGAAAAACTGTTTTTT	CASSYVQGSEKLFF
.	.	TRBV18	TRBJ1-6	TGTGCCAGCTCACCAAGATTGTCGACAGGATCCAATTCACCCCTCCACTTT	CASSPRLSTGSNSPLHF
.	.	TRBV6-6	TRBJ2-3	TGTGCCAGCAGGTCACTAGATCTGGATACGCAGTATTTT	CASRSLDLDTQYF
.	.	TRBV15	TRBJ2-1	TGTGCCACCAGCAGAGCCGGACTGGGCTACAATGAGCAGTTCTTC	CATSRAGLGYNEQFF
.	.	TRBV5-6	TRBJ1-1	TGTGCCAGCAGCCCCGTCACCGGACAGTCGAACACTGAAGCTTTCTTT	CASSPVTGQSNTEAFF
.	.	TRBV2	TRBJ1-1	TGTGCCAGCAGTTTTCAGTACACTGAAGCTTTCTTT	CASSFQYTEAFF
.	.	TRBV7-3	TRBJ1-1	TGTGCCAGCAGCTTTACAGGGAACACTGAAGCTTTCTTT	CASSFTGNTEAFF
.	.	TRBV19	TRBJ2-1	TGTGCCAGTAGTATGGCCCGGAGAGCGAGTGAGCAGTTCTTC	CASSMARRASEQFF
.	.	TRBV7-2	TRBJ1-5	TGTGCCAGCAGCTTAGAGGTGACAAATCAGCCCCAGCATTTT	CASSLEVTNQPQHF
.	.	TRBV18	TRBJ1-5	TGTGCCAGCTCACCAGCAGGGTATCAGCCCCAGCATTTT	CASSPAGYQPQHF
.	TRBD1	TRBV28	TRBJ1-2	TGTGCCAGCAGTGTGACAGGGTCCAACTATGGCTACACCTTC	CASSVTGSNYGYTF
once	.	TRBV28	TRBJ1-5	TGTGCCAGCAGTTTGCCGGGGTATAGCAATCAGCCCCAGCATTTT	CASSLPGYSNQPQHF
.	.	TRBV28	TRBJ1-5	TGTGCCAGCAGTTTATGGAAGGTTGGCGGACAGCCCCAGCATTTT	CASSLWKVGGQPQHF
once	TRBD2	TRBV5-4	TRBJ2-3	TGTGCCAGCAGCTTAATCGGGACTAGCGGGACAGATACGCAGTATTTT	CASSLIGTSGTDTQYF
.	TRBD1	TRBV2	TRBJ1-1	TGTGCCAGCAGGGGAGGGACAGGGGCCTCGAACACTGAAGCTTTCTTT	CASRGGTGASNTEAFF
.	TRBD2	TRBV30	TRBJ2-7	TGTGCCTGGAGTCCCCTTAGCGGGGGTTACGAGCAGTACTTC	CAWSPLSGGYEQYF
.	TRBD2	TRBV19	TRBJ2-3	TGTGCCAGTAGTTCATGGACTAGCGGGGGGCTTGTCGCGCAGTATTTT	CASSSWTSGGLVAQYF
.	TRBD2	TRBV19	TRBJ2-5	TGTGCCAGTAGTGGGAGGGACCAAGAGACCCAGTACTTC	CASSGRDQETQYF
.	.	TRBV18	TRBJ2-6	TGTGCCAGCTCAACAGCTATCTCTGGGGCCAACGTCCTGACTTTC	CASSTAISGANVLTF
.	.	TRBV28	TRBJ1-1	TGTGCCAGCATGAGAGGCCTCAACACTGAAGCTTTCTTT	CASMRGLNTEAFF
.	.	TRBV27	TRBJ1-5	TGTGCCAGCAGTTTTACAGGAAATCAGCCCCAGCATTTT	CASSFTGNQPQHF